This T cell receptor (beta chain) emerged from a study of blood T cells in healthy people across ages. Donation came from healthy Caucasian individuals in Russia who were aged roughly 6 to 95. RNA extraction gave at least 5 micrograms of total RNA per sample. The CDR3 runs 14 residues. J was trimmed by 5 bases and V by 5 bases; bases with no gene match: 4. CDR1 LGHNT and CDR2 FRNRAP come from the germline V gene. Together with a sample-barcoded 5' primer, a J-beta primer mix was included in a second PCR lasting roughly 6 to 12 cycles. A tag from a template-switch adaptor with 12 random nucleotides marked each cDNA molecule. A minimum of 3 million CDR3-containing paired-end reads was obtained for each sample. TCRdb re-analysed the 5' RACE reads in MiXCR, keeping a single row per CDR3 protein. The sample includes roughly 2 million distinct CDR3 sequences, about 50% seen only once; the top ten take roughly 2.1%.

This clonotype was obtained from a woman aged 35 to 49 in good health. Material: blood. This sequence joins TRBV12-5 and TRBJ2-3, with 10 bases matching TRBD1. As DNA, the CDR3 is TGTGCTAGTGGTCCGGACAGGGGGGGAGATACGCAGTATTTT. It yields the protein CASGPDRGGDTQYF.